These T cell receptor beta chains were read from a single sample in a study of control samples from healthy donors and cancer patients. Generated by immunoSEQ multiplex PCR, the TCRdb table keeps only in-frame clones and is missing some. The table shows 30,000 or so clones, with 70% to 90% occurring only once. Sequencing input: formalin-fixed, paraffin-embedded tissue. All receptors come from a female donor with melanoma. CDR3s include the opening cysteine and the closing phenylalanine or tryptophan. D genes are given only for firm matches. The size entry is marked missing in some rows and otherwise reads once, few, many or a size class.

cdr3_length	v_call	j_call	d_call	clone_size	cdr3_nt	cdr3_aa
15	TRBV19	TRBJ1-1	TRBD1	.	TGTGCCAGTAGGATAGCGGACAGGGGGGACACTGAAGCTTTCTTT	CASRIADRGDTEAFF
17	TRBV21-1	TRBJ1-4	.	.	TGTGCCAGCAGCATTCCAGGGCCGAGGATAGTTAATGAAAAACTGTTTTTT	CASSIPGPRIVNEKLFF
14	TRBV6-1	TRBJ1-2	.	.	TGTGCCAGCAGTGAAAGTAGAGGTAGATCTGGCTACACCTTC	CASSESRGRSGYTF
16	TRBV3-1/TRBV3-2	TRBJ1-4	.	.	TGTGCCAGCAGCCGTGGGACACTACCATCCTGGGAAAAACTGTTTTTT	CASSRGTLPSWEKLFF
18	TRBV4-2	TRBJ2-3	TRBD2	.	TGTGCCAGCAGCCAAGAAATTTTAGCGGGAATGACAACAGATACGCAGTATTTT	CASSQEILAGMTTDTQYF
15	TRBV15	TRBJ2-3	.	few	TGTGCCACCAAAAGAGGGGCAGGGAGAATAGATACGCAGTATTTT	CATKRGAGRIDTQYF
16	TRBV3-1/TRBV3-2	TRBJ2-3	.	.	TGTGCCAGCAGCTTACCAGGGAGCGTTGGGGCAGATACGCAGTATTTT	CASSLPGSVGADTQYF
13	TRBV20-1	TRBJ1-5	.	.	TGCAGTGCTAGTGTGGACGTCGATCAGCCCCAGCATTTT	CSASVDVDQPQHF
15	TRBV2	TRBJ1-6	.	.	TGTGCCTCCCAAGGACAGACCCTCTATAATTCACCCCTCCACTTT	CASQGQTLYNSPLHF
14	TRBV7-8	TRBJ2-5	.	.	TGTGCCAGCAGCTTAAGGGACTTCTCGGAGACCCAGTACTTC	CASSLRDFSETQYF
15	TRBV27	TRBJ1-1	.	.	TGTGCCAGCAGTTTATACTCCTTCGGGGTCTCTGAAGCTTTCTTT	CASSLYSFGVSEAFF
14	TRBV19	TRBJ1-1	.	.	TGTGCCAGCGGCAGGCTCGACATGAACACTGAAGCTTTCTTT	CASGRLDMNTEAFF
15	TRBV19	TRBJ1-5	.	.	TGTGCCAGTAGTATTGCAGGGGATGGCAATCAGCCCCAGCATTTT	CASSIAGDGNQPQHF
15	TRBV5-1	TRBJ1-2	.	.	TGCGCCAGCAGCACCCGAACAGGTGCTATGGCTGGCTACACCTTC	CASSTRTGAMAGYTF
15	TRBV19	TRBJ1-2	TRBD1	.	TGTGCCAGTAGTTCCTCGGGACAGGGCCTCTATGGCTACACCTTC	CASSSSGQGLYGYTF
13	TRBV27	TRBJ1-1	TRBD1	.	TGTGCCACAGGGACAGGGATGAACACTGAAGCTTTCTTT	CATGTGMNTEAFF
14	TRBV7-2	TRBJ2-5	.	.	TGTGCCAGCAGCCCAGCCGGCCTCACCGAGACCCAGTACTTC	CASSPAGLTETQYF
15	TRBV6-5	TRBJ1-2	TRBD1	.	TGTGCCAGCAGCCGATCGACAGGGGGCACCTATGGCTACACCTTC	CASSRSTGGTYGYTF
15	TRBV3-1/TRBV3-2	TRBJ2-7	.	.	TGTGCCAGCAGCCAAGAATGGGGGGGCGGCTACGAGCAGTACTTC	CASSQEWGGGYEQYF
15	TRBV2	TRBJ1-1	.	.	TGTGCCAGCAGTGAAGCAGAGGGATGGAGGACTGAAGCTTTCTTT	CASSEAEGWRTEAFF
15	TRBV18	TRBJ1-3	.	.	TGTGCCAGCTCACCATCGAGTTTTTCTGGAAACACCATATATTTT	CASSPSSFSGNTIYF
15	TRBV24-1	TRBJ2-3	.	.	TGTGCCACCAGTGAGGGGGATGGTAGGACAGATACGCAGTATTTT	CATSEGDGRTDTQYF
14	TRBV15	TRBJ1-1	.	.	TGTGCCACCAGCAGAAAGGGGGTTAACACTGAAGCTTTCTTT	CATSRKGVNTEAFF
14	TRBV18	TRBJ1-3	.	.	TGTGCCAGCTCACCGGAACCCACTGGAAACACCATATATTTT	CASSPEPTGNTIYF
14	TRBV20-1	TRBJ1-4	.	.	TGCAGTGCTAGTAACTGGGGGCAGGGGGAAAAACTGTTTTTT	CSASNWGQGEKLFF
13	TRBV10-3	TRBJ1-1	.	few	TGTGCCGCGGGGATGACTCCGGGCACTGAAGCTTTCTTT	CAAGMTPGTEAFF
14	TRBV6-5	TRBJ1-1	.	.	TGTGCCAGCGTTGAACCGGGACTTAACACTGAAGCTTTCTTT	CASVEPGLNTEAFF
14	TRBV5-1	TRBJ1-4	.	.	TGCGCCAGCAGCTTGGGGCAGGGTAATGAAAAACTGTTTTTT	CASSLGQGNEKLFF
12	TRBV3-1/TRBV3-2	TRBJ2-3	TRBD2	.	TGTGCCAGCAGCCTCCGGACTAGCGGGACATATTTT	CASSLRTSGTYF
13	TRBV5-1	TRBJ1-1	.	few	TGCGCCAGCAGCACGGGGGGGAACACTGAAGCTTTCTTT	CASSTGGNTEAFF
13	TRBV29-1	TRBJ1-1	.	once	TGCAGCGTTGGTGGGGGGAGGAACACTGAAGCTTTCTTT	CSVGGGRNTEAFF
15	TRBV6-5	TRBJ2-2	.	.	TGTGTCAGCAGCCTCGACAGGCCGAGCACCGGGGAGCTGTTTTTT	CVSSLDRPSTGELFF
12	TRBV5-1	TRBJ2-7	.	.	TGCGCCAGCAGTCGCGGGATCTACGAGCAGTACTTC	CASSRGIYEQYF
14	TRBV5-1	TRBJ2-5	TRBD2	.	TGCGCCAGCAGCGCGACTAGCGCCCAAGAGACCCAGTACTTC	CASSATSAQETQYF
13	TRBV9	TRBJ2-1	.	.	TGTGCCAGCACCGCCGTGGGCTCCAATGAGCAGTTCTTC	CASTAVGSNEQFF
14	TRBV6-6	TRBJ1-1	.	.	TGTGCCAGCAGTTATACGACGGGCGTCACTGAAGCTTTCTTT	CASSYTTGVTEAFF
13	TRBV27	TRBJ1-2	TRBD1	medium-sized	TGTGCCAGCAGTCAACAGGGGGCCTGGGGCTACACCTTC	CASSQQGAWGYTF
14	TRBV3-1/TRBV3-2	TRBJ1-1	.	.	TGTGCCAGCAGCCAAGGGGTCGGTCGCACTGAAGCTTTCTTT	CASSQGVGRTEAFF
16	TRBV7-3	TRBJ2-5	.	.	TGTGCCAGCAGCTTATCCGGGAGTCAGGGCCAAGAGACCCAGTACTTC	CASSLSGSQGQETQYF
17	TRBV5-1	TRBJ1-6	.	.	TGCGCCAGCAGCTTGGTTTTGGGAGACCCAGGAAATTCACCCCTCCACTTT	CASSLVLGDPGNSPLHF
14	TRBV7-2	TRBJ2-5	.	once	TGTGCCAGCAGTCCGAGTAATCCGTGGGAGACCCAGTACTTC	CASSPSNPWETQYF
15	TRBV18	TRBJ1-1	.	.	TGTGCCAGCTCACCTAGGACGGCCCTGAACACTGAAGCTTTCTTT	CASSPRTALNTEAFF
13	TRBV5-1	TRBJ2-2	.	.	TGCGCCAGCAGCTTGGTTGGGACCGGGGAGCTGTTTTTT	CASSLVGTGELFF
12	TRBV24-1	TRBJ2-2	.	once	TGTGCCACCAGTGATTTGGATGGGGACCTGTTTTTT	CATSDLDGDLFF
15	TRBV7-8	TRBJ2-1	.	.	TGTGCCAGCAGCTTAGGTGGGAGGATCTACAATGAGCAGTTCTTC	CASSLGGRIYNEQFF
12	TRBV5-1	TRBJ1-2	.	.	TGCGCCAGCAGGTTCTCGAACTATGGCTACACCTTC	CASRFSNYGYTF
14	TRBV7-2	TRBJ1-1	.	.	TGTGCCAGCAGCCTCGGGGATGCGAACACTGAAGCTTTCTTT	CASSLGDANTEAFF
15	TRBV10-3	TRBJ2-3	TRBD2	.	TGTGCCATCAGTATGACTAGCGGGAGTGCAGATACGCAGTATTTT	CAISMTSGSADTQYF
14	TRBV2	TRBJ1-1	TRBD1	.	TGTGCCAGCAGGCGGGGACAGGGGGACACTGAAGCTTTCTTT	CASRRGQGDTEAFF
13	TRBV2	TRBJ2-3	.	.	TGTGCCAGCAGCCCCTCCTGGGAAGATACGCAGTATTTT	CASSPSWEDTQYF
13	TRBV12-3/TRBV12-4	TRBJ1-1	.	.	TGTGCCAGCAGTTTATCGGGGGGGACTGAAGCTTTCTTT	CASSLSGGTEAFF
12	TRBV21-1	TRBJ1-2	.	.	TGTGCCAGCAGCCTCGCAGGGTATGGCTACACCTTC	CASSLAGYGYTF
13	TRBV2	TRBJ1-5	.	.	TGTGCCAGCAGGGGGACTAGCAATCAGCCCCAGCATTTT	CASRGTSNQPQHF
19	TRBV11-2	TRBJ1-2	.	.	TGTGCCAGCAGCTTCTTTAATTTGGGAGGAAGGACATTGGAGTATGGCTACACCTTC	CASSFFNLGGRTLEYGYTF
15	TRBV18	TRBJ1-1	.	once	TGTGCCAGCTCACCCAGGGTCCCTGCAGGCACTGAAGCTTTCTTT	CASSPRVPAGTEAFF
16	TRBV7-6	TRBJ1-1	.	few	TGTGCCAGCAGCCCACAGGGTGGGGCGGTGAACACTGAAGCTTTCTTT	CASSPQGGAVNTEAFF
19	TRBV11-2	TRBJ2-1	TRBD2	.	TGTGCCAGCAGCCAACCGACTAGCGGGAGGGTAAGCTCCTACAATGAGCAGTTCTTC	CASSQPTSGRVSSYNEQFF
14	TRBV5-1	TRBJ2-7	.	few	TGCGCCAGCAGGGGTGGCGGCTCCCTTTTGGAGCAGTACTTC	CASRGGGSLLEQYF
15	TRBV19	TRBJ2-2	.	.	TGTGCCAGTAGTATAGTAGGCGGGTACACCGGGGAGCTGTTTTTT	CASSIVGGYTGELFF
14	TRBV5-6	TRBJ1-1	.	.	TGTGCCAGCAGCTACGGACTGGGTGACACTGAAGCTTTCTTT	CASSYGLGDTEAFF